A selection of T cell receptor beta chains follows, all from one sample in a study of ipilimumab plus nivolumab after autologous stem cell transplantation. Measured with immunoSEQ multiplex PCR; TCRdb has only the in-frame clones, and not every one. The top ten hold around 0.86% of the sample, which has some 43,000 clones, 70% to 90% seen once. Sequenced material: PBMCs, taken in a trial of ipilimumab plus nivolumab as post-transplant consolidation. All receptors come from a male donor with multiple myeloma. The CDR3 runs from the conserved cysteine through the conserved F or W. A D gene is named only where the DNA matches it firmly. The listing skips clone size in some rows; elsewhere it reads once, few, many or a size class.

TGTGCCAGCGGATCCGGGCCTCGGGTTGAAAAACTGTTTTTT	CASGSGPRVEKLFF	TRBV6-6	TRBJ1-4	-	-
TGCGCCAGCAGCTTGGCTACAGGGGGCACAACTAATGAAAAACTGTTTTTT	CASSLATGGTTNEKLFF	TRBV5-1	TRBJ1-4	TRBD1	once
TGCGCCAGCAGCTTGGCAGCCGAGGGAGGGCCTCGCACAGATACGCAGTATTTT	CASSLAAEGGPRTDTQYF	TRBV5-1	TRBJ2-3	TRBD2	-
TGTGCCAGCAGTTTATACAGGTTGAACACTGAAGCTTTCTTT	CASSLYRLNTEAFF	TRBV28	TRBJ1-1	-	once
TGTGCCAGTAGTATTGGCTATGGCTACACCTTC	CASSIGYGYTF	TRBV19	TRBJ1-2	-	-
TGTGCCAGCAGCTTAGCGGGGGATAGTTCTGGGGCCAACGTCCTGACTTTC	CASSLAGDSSGANVLTF	TRBV7-9	TRBJ2-6	-	-
TGTGCCAGCCCTCAAGGGGCGCTGGGGCTAGGCGGGGAGCTGTTTTTT	CASPQGALGLGGELFF	TRBV21-1	TRBJ2-2	-	-
TGTGCCAGCAGCTCACGACTTGGGGAGCAGTACTTC	CASSSRLGEQYF	TRBV6-5	TRBJ2-7	-	-
TGTGCCAGCGGCCTCCTAGGCGGTCTTAGCGGGAGAGAATCCTACGAGCAGTACTTC	CASGLLGGLSGRESYEQYF	TRBV11-3	TRBJ2-7	TRBD2	-
TGTGCCAGCAGTTCTTCCACAGATACGCAGTATTTT	CASSSSTDTQYF	TRBV7-9	TRBJ2-3	-	-
TGTGCCAGCAGTTACGGGGCAGCCTTCAATCAGCCCCAGCATTTT	CASSYGAAFNQPQHF	TRBV6-5	TRBJ1-5	-	-
TGTGCCAGCAGCTTATCTTCTAGCGGGGGGGTTGGCACAGATACGCAGTATTTT	CASSLSSSGGVGTDTQYF	TRBV7-3	TRBJ2-3	TRBD2	few
TGTGCCAGTAGTAGCTACTACCCGAATAATTCACCCCTCCACTTT	CASSSYYPNNSPLHF	TRBV19	TRBJ1-6	-	-
TGTGCCAGTAGTATTCAGGGGCGTTTGGATCAGCCCCAGCATTTT	CASSIQGRLDQPQHF	TRBV19	TRBJ1-5	-	-
TGTGCCAGCAGCAGGGGACAGCGACAAGAGACCCAGTACTTC	CASSRGQRQETQYF	TRBV7-9	TRBJ2-5	TRBD1	-
TGCGCCAGCAGCCAAGATACAGGATTTTACCGACCCCTCCACTTT	CASSQDTGFYRPLHF	TRBV4-3	TRBJ1-6	-	-
TGTGCCAGCTCACCCTCGGCCCCCGCCGATACTGTCAATCAGCCCCAGCATTTT	CASSPSAPADTVNQPQHF	TRBV18	TRBJ1-5	-	-
TGTGCCAGCAGCCTGGGACGGTTCTATGGCTACACCTTC	CASSLGRFYGYTF	TRBV11-2	TRBJ1-2	-	-
TGTGCCAGCAGCCCCCAGACAGGGGGCCCAGAGACCCAGTACTTC	CASSPQTGGPETQYF	TRBV7-3	TRBJ2-5	TRBD1	-
TGCGCCAGCAGTGAGTCCGGTCTAGGGGGGCCGTTCACTGAAGCTTTCTTT	CASSESGLGGPFTEAFF	TRBV10-1	TRBJ1-1	-	-
TGCGCCGCAGCCAAAGGATTAGCGGGAATCGCGAACACCGGGGAGCTGTTTTTT	CAAAKGLAGIANTGELFF	TRBV4-1	TRBJ2-2	TRBD2	-
TGTGCCAGCAGGGGGTTAAGGGGCAATCAGCCCCAGCATTTT	CASRGLRGNQPQHF	TRBV2	TRBJ1-5	-	-
TGCGCCAGCAGCTTGTGGGGGACAGGGGCGAATGAGCAGTTCTTC	CASSLWGTGANEQFF	TRBV5-1	TRBJ2-1	TRBD1	-
TGTGCCAGCAGCTTAGGGGTGAGCGGGAGTCAAGAGACCCAGTACTTC	CASSLGVSGSQETQYF	TRBV11-2	TRBJ2-5	TRBD2	-
TGTGCCAGCTCACCAAGCAGGACGGATAATTCACCCCTCCACTTT	CASSPSRTDNSPLHF	TRBV18	TRBJ1-6	-	-
TGTGCCAGCTCACCAGCCTTAGCGGGTCCAACCTACAATGAGCAGTTCTTC	CASSPALAGPTYNEQFF	TRBV18	TRBJ2-1	TRBD2	-
TGTGCCAGCAGGGGGATAGAAAGTGAGCAGTTCTTC	CASRGIESEQFF	TRBV4-2	TRBJ2-1	-	-
TGCGCCAGCAGCCAAGAAACAGGGGTTGGCTACACCTTC	CASSQETGVGYTF	TRBV4-1	TRBJ1-2	TRBD1	-
TGCGCCAGCAACGAAGAAGGGGGCGTCTTATCAGATACGCAGTATTTT	CASNEEGGVLSDTQYF	TRBV5-1	TRBJ2-3	TRBD1	-
TGCGCCAGCAGCTTGGGAGGGAACACTGAAGCTTTCTTT	CASSLGGNTEAFF	TRBV5-1	TRBJ1-1	-	once
TGTGCCAGCAGCTTAGTCGGGGGTCAGAACACTGAAGCTTTCTTT	CASSLVGGQNTEAFF	TRBV7-2	TRBJ1-1	-	-
TGTGCCAGCAGTCCCGGGACCGCGAATCAGCCCCAGCATTTT	CASSPGTANQPQHF	TRBV11-2	TRBJ1-5	-	-
TGTGCCAGCAGCGAGGCGGGGCTTCTTCAGCCCCAGCATTTT	CASSEAGLLQPQHF	TRBV6-5	TRBJ1-5	-	-
TGTGCCTGGGAACATAGCGGCTCCTACAATGAGCAGTTCTTC	CAWEHSGSYNEQFF	TRBV30	TRBJ2-1	-	-
TGTGCCAGCAGCTTAGGGGAGTACCTAGCCAAAAACATTCAGTACTTC	CASSLGEYLAKNIQYF	TRBV11-2	TRBJ2-4	-	-
TGTGCCAGCAGTGAAGGACAGGGGATCGTCCCCCAGCATTTT	CASSEGQGIVPQHF	TRBV2	TRBJ1-5	TRBD1	-
TGTGCCAGCAGCGTAGAGGGCCGCGGGGAGCTGTTTTTT	CASSVEGRGELFF	TRBV9	TRBJ2-2	-	-
TGTGCCAGCAGGAGGGAGACAGGCTACGAGCAGTACTTC	CASRRETGYEQYF	TRBV27	TRBJ2-7	-	-
TGCGCCAGCGTAGGGGGAAGTGCTGGAAACACCATATATTTT	CASVGGSAGNTIYF	TRBV4-1	TRBJ1-3	-	-
TGTGCCAGCAGCTTGGGACTAGCGGGAGAACCCTACAATGAGCAGTTCTTC	CASSLGLAGEPYNEQFF	TRBV9	TRBJ2-1	TRBD2	-
TGTGCCCGTAAGTCTGGGATTGAGTACGAGCAGTACTTC	CARKSGIEYEQYF	TRBV21-1	TRBJ2-7	-	-
TGTGCCAGCAGCGATCGGACAGGCTCCAGCACAGATACGCAGTATTTT	CASSDRTGSSTDTQYF	TRBV7-2	TRBJ2-3	TRBD1	-
TGTGCCAGCAGCTCCAGACTAGCGGGAGTTGGTGGCGATGAGCAGTTCTTC	CASSSRLAGVGGDEQFF	TRBV7-3	TRBJ2-1	TRBD2	-
TGTGCCAGCAGCCCGCCCCTTGGACAGGGGGCATACAATGAGCAGTTCTTC	CASSPPLGQGAYNEQFF	TRBV7-9	TRBJ2-1	TRBD1	once
TGTGCCAGCAGCTCGGCGGGGGGGCTGAGCACAGATACGCAGTATTTT	CASSSAGGLSTDTQYF	TRBV5-4	TRBJ2-3	TRBD2	few
TGTGCCAGCAGCTCCGGACAGGGAAATTCACCCCTCCACTTT	CASSSGQGNSPLHF	TRBV7-3	TRBJ1-6	TRBD1	-
TGTGCCAGCAGTTTACAGGGAGGGGACGGCTACACCTTC	CASSLQGGDGYTF	TRBV27	TRBJ1-2	-	-
TGTGCCAGCAGAACGGGGGGGACAGGGGTTGAAAAACTGTTTTTT	CASRTGGTGVEKLFF	TRBV28	TRBJ1-4	TRBD1	-
TGTGCCAGCAGCGACGGGACATTCAATCAGCCCCAGCATTTT	CASSDGTFNQPQHF	TRBV7-8	TRBJ1-5	-	few
TGTGCCAGCTTGTCCCGGGACAGGGGCGGCAATCAGCCCCAGCATTTT	CASLSRDRGGNQPQHF	TRBV28	TRBJ1-5	TRBD1	-
TGTGCCAGCAGCCCGAGAGGGGTTGGCTACACCTTC	CASSPRGVGYTF	TRBV6-5	TRBJ1-2	-	-
TGTGCCAGCTCCCCTAAGAGGGACGCCGGAGCTTTCTTT	CASSPKRDAGAFF	TRBV18	TRBJ1-1	-	-
TGTGCCAGCAGTGAAGCGCCGTCTAGCGGGTTTACACCCTACGAGCAGTACTTC	CASSEAPSSGFTPYEQYF	TRBV2	TRBJ2-7	TRBD2	-
TGTGCCAGTAGTCCCCAAGGGGGATACGAGCAGTACTTC	CASSPQGGYEQYF	TRBV19	TRBJ2-7	-	-
TGCAGCGTTGGGGGAATGTGGGACAGCTATGGCTACACCTTC	CSVGGMWDSYGYTF	TRBV29-1	TRBJ1-2	TRBD1	-